The source of this T cell receptor beta chain is a study of spatial heterogeneity in lung cancer. Study-wide background: The study observed each unique TCR and UMI combination more than ten times on average in raw reads.

Germline loops: CDR1 MNHEY, CDR2 SVGEGT. Deletions cut 6 bases from V and 3 bases from J, with 16 bases between. There are 15 residues in the CDR3. Time point indicated: blood at routine non-recurrence follow-up after resection. In each case, whole RNA from tumor, nontumor lung or frozen PBMC was sequenced unsorted. TCRdb called the 5' RACE reads again in MiXCR, with one record for every CDR3 protein. Among about 52,000 distinct CDR3 sequences listed, less than 9% were seen once. This clonotype has a count of ten or more. This sequence was found in a female donor with early-stage non-small cell lung cancer. The sample consisted of PBMCs, taken at follow-up. The genes are TRBV6-2 or TRBV6-3 and TRBJ2-3, with D possibly being TRBD1 (6 bases). The CDR3 sequence is CASRNTGLRTDTQYF. CDR3 DNA sequence: TGTGCCAGCAGAAACACAGGGCTACGAACAGATACGCAGTATTTT.